A single sample is the source of the 31 T cell receptor beta chains below, sequenced in a study of T cell responses to AZD1222 COVID-19 vaccine. The protocol was immunoSEQ multiplex PCR, while the TCRdb copy is restricted to in-frame clones and leaves out a portion. The sample has some 140,000 clones; more than 85% are singletons. Sequenced here: peripheral blood, sampled on day 0 of AZD1222 vaccination. The receptors stem from an adult in good health.

V usage is TRBV6-5 and J usage is TRBJ1-3, with 8 nucleotides matching TRBD1. The length of the CDR3 is 15 residues. Germline trimming cut 8 bases from V and 2 bases from J; bases unmatched to any gene: 8. Germline CDR1 is MNHEY and CDR2 is SVGAGI. As DNA, the CDR3 is TGTGCCAGCCCATCACAGGGGGGGGCTGGAAACACCATATATTTT. Translating it yields CASPSQGGAGNTIYF.

This chain links TRBV27 with TRBJ2-1; the D gene is possibly TRBD1 (6 bases). The CDR3 consists of 14 residues. V shed 5 bases and J shed 7 bases, with 15 bases lying between them. The germline V gene encodes CDR1 MNHEY and CDR2 SMNVEV (reference sequence). CDR3 amino acids: CASSIPGTTNEQFF. DNA of the CDR3: TGTGCCAGCAGTATTCCCGGGACAACTAATGAGCAGTTCTTC.

This chain joins TRBV5-6 and TRBJ2-7; 7 bases agree with TRBD1. This CDR3 spans 14 amino acids. The V gene end was trimmed by 4 bases and the J gene end by 2 bases; junction bases not matched to a gene: 6. Germline V gives CDR1 SGHDT, CDR2 YYEEEE. The CDR3 nucleotides are TGTGCCAGCAGCCAACAGGGGATCACCTACGAGCAGTACTTC. Its protein product is CASSQQGITYEQYF.

This chain links TRBV28 with TRBJ1-6, with 10 bases matching TRBD1. The ends lost 6 bases at V and 9 bases at J; junction bases unmatched: 8. Germline V CDR1 and CDR2: MDHEN, SYDVKM. The CDR3 covers 15 residues. The CDR3 loop is CASSPGTGVRSPLHF. DNA of the CDR3: TGTGCCAGCAGCCCCGGGACAGGGGTACGTTCACCCCTCCACTTT.

The V and J genes are TRBV7-6 and TRBJ1-4, with a tentative D call TRBD1 (5 bases). Trimming removed 0 bases at V and 5 bases at J, with 10 bases between. This CDR3 spans 15 amino acids. Germline values: CDR1 SGHVS, CDR2 FNYEAQ. The CDR3 DNA sequence: TGTGCCAGCAGCTTAGCTGAGGGGTTGAATGAAAAACTGTTTTTT. Encoded protein: CASSLAEGLNEKLFF.

The chain couples TRBV14 to TRBJ2-1, with 11 nucleotides matching TRBD2. The CDR3 extends over 16 amino acids. Looked up from germline, CDR1 is SGHDN and CDR2 is FVKESK. V lost 5 bases and J lost 6; bases outside the gene matches: 9. CDR3 DNA: TGTGCCAGCAGCTCCGCGAGACTAGCGGGGCCCAATGAGCAGTTCTTC. Its protein product is CASSSARLAGPNEQFF.

The chain employs TRBV9 and TRBJ2-1, with D perhaps matching TRBD1 or TRBD2 (5 bases each). V was pared by 0 bases and J by 6 bases, with 16 bases between. The CDR3 has 16 amino acids. The germline V gene encodes CDR1 SGDLS and CDR2 YYNGEE. The CDR3 sequence: CASSVEGTPGINEQFF. CDR3 DNA sequence: TGTGCCAGCAGCGTAGAGGGGACCCCGGGGATCAATGAGCAGTTCTTC.

The chain has TRBV3-1 (or the pseudogene TRBV3-2) and TRBJ2-7, with no clear D. The V and J ends lost 4 bases and 7 bases respectively, with 8 bases between them. The germline gives CDR1 LGHDT, CDR2 YNNKEL (reference sequence). CDR3 length: 11 residues. CDR3 region: CASSLLGEQYF. The CDR3 DNA reads TGTGCCAGCAGCCTTCTTGGAGAGCAGTACTTC.

The chain combines TRBV12-3 or TRBV12-4 with TRBJ1-6, with no clear D. The ends were cut back, 6 bases at V and 13 bases at J, with 13 bases in the middle. The CDR3 spans 12 residues. CDR3 residues: CASRHNLQPLHF. The CDR3 nucleotides read TGTGCCAGCAGGCATAATCTTCAGCCCCTCCACTTT.

This sequence joins TRBV16 and TRBJ2-5; D is perhaps TRBD2 (6 bases). This CDR3 has 13 residues. The germline gives CDR1 KGHSY, CDR2 FQNENV. Trimming left V 3 bases short and J 2 bases short, with 7 bases between. CDR3 residues: CASSQGLQETQYF. For the CDR3, the DNA is TGTGCCAGCAGCCAGGGACTTCAAGAGACCCAGTACTTC.

The chain links TRBV15 to TRBJ1-2; D gene unclear. Between the trimmed V and J ends, which lost 1 base and 2 bases, there was a span of 8 bases. Germline V gene data show CDR1 as LNHNV and CDR2 as YYDKDF (reference sequence). This CDR3 has 14 residues. As DNA, the CDR3 is TGTGCCACCAGCAGAGGCAGCGGCAACTATGGCTACACCTTC. Protein sequence: CATSRGSGNYGYTF.

A single count supports this clone. This chain joins TRBV7-9 and TRBJ2-1; TRBD2 matches 7 bases. The CDR3 extends over 12 amino acids. Germline CDR1 and CDR2: SEHNR and FQNEAQ (reference sequence). The trim removed 3 bases at V and 13 bases at J, leaving 6 bases unmatched. Here the CDR3 reads CASSLRLAAQFF. Written as DNA, the CDR3 is TGTGCCAGCAGCTTGCGTCTAGCGGCCCAGTTCTTC. Using reference TRBV7-9 and TRBJ2-1 for the parts outside the CDR3, the full variable domain is DTGVSQNPRHKITKRGQNVTFRCDPISEHNRLYWYRQTLGQGPEFLTYFQNEAQLEKSRLLSDRFSAERPKGSFSTLEIQRTEQGDSAMYLCASSLRLAAQFFGPGTRLTVL.

This chain joins TRBV6-2 or TRBV6-3 and TRBJ2-5; D uncertain. The CDR3 consists of 15 residues. Germline CDR1 MNHEY, CDR2 SVGEGT. Trimming removed 0 bases from V and 2 bases from J, with 10 bases in between. The DNA for the CDR3 is TGTGCCAGCAGTTACTCGTCCCAGCGACAAGAGACCCAGTACTTC. This sequence encodes CASSYSSQRQETQYF.

As regards this clone: Its ends do not fully match the called genes, so a read error is possible. The chain links TRBV9 to TRBJ1-1, with 8 bases identical to TRBD1. Per the germline V gene, CDR1 is SGDLS and CDR2 is YYNGEE. The CDR3 sequence is 14 residues long. CDR3 sequence (DNA): TGTACCAGCAGCGTAGATACAGGGGGAACTGAAGCTTTCTTT. Translated, it gives CTSSVDTGGTEAFF.

This clone was observed a single time. CDR3 nucleotide sequence: TGTGCCAGCAGCCAAGATGCAGGACGGGATAGAGTTACGCAGTATTTT. As protein: CASSQDAGRDRVTQYF. J is TRBJ2-3 and V is TRBV3-1 (or the pseudogene TRBV3-2), with D maybe TRBD2 (5 bases). Germline CDR1 is LGHDT and CDR2 is YNNKEL (reference sequence). Deletions cut 0 bases from V and 8 bases from J, with 18 bases between. There are 16 residues in the CDR3.

This clone was recorded once. This sequence joins TRBV7-2 and TRBJ1-1; 9 bases match TRBD1. After removal of 5 bases from V and 4 bases from J, the junction contained 5 bases not matched to a gene. CDR3 length equals 14 residues. Germline-derived CDR1 and CDR2 are SGHTA and FQGNSA. CDR3 in DNA: TGTGCCAGCAGCCGGGGACAGGGTAGCACTGAAGCTTTCTTT. Translating gives CASSRGQGSTEAFF.

CDR3 amino acids: CASSPSGGNTEAFF. As DNA, the CDR3 is TGTGCCAGCAGTCCCTCTGGGGGTAACACTGAAGCTTTCTTT. V and J are TRBV28 and TRBJ1-1; D may be TRBD1 (5 bases). Germline CDR1 is MDHEN and CDR2 is SYDVKM. The CDR3 extends over 14 amino acids. Trimming cost V 5 bases and J 2 bases, with 12 bases left between them. The full variable domain, rest sourced from reference TRBV28 and TRBJ1-1, is DVKVTQSSRYLVKRTGEKVFLECVQDMDHENMFWYRQDPGLGLRLIYFSYDVKMKEKGDIPEGYSVSREKKERFSLILESASTNQTSMYLCASSPSGGNTEAFFGQGTRLTVV.

In DNA, the CDR3 is TGTGCCAGCAGTTTAAGAGCTGAGGCCAGATTCTCTGAAGCTTTCTTT. This encodes CASSLRAEARFSEAFF. The chain recombines TRBV28 with TRBJ1-1; D uncertain. CDR3 length equals 16 residues. V gave up 2 bases and J gave up 6 bases, with 19 bases separating them. Germline assignment: CDR1 MDHEN and CDR2 SYDVKM. Combining the CDR3 with reference TRBV28 and TRBJ1-1 gives the whole variable domain DVKVTQSSRYLVKRTGEKVFLECVQDMDHENMFWYRQDPGLGLRLIYFSYDVKMKEKGDIPEGYSVSREKKERFSLILESASTNQTSMYLCASSLRAEARFSEAFFGQGTRLTVV.

J is TRBJ2-1 and V is TRBV3-1 (or the pseudogene TRBV3-2); 12 bases align to TRBD2. Germline CDR1 is LGHDT and CDR2 is YNNKEL (reference sequence). There are 17 residues in the CDR3. V trimming: 4 bases; J trimming: 5 bases; junction bases outside the gene matches: 9. Here the CDR3 DNA reads TGTGCCAGCAGCCCTGGACTAGCGGGGCAGAGAAACAATGAGCAGTTCTTC. Translated, it gives CASSPGLAGQRNNEQFF.

V usage is TRBV6-6 and J usage is TRBJ1-5; no clear D. The CDR3 sequence is 13 residues long. Germline lookup yields CDR1 MNHNY and CDR2 SVGAGI (reference sequence). Deletions cut 10 bases from V and 5 bases from J, with 15 bases between. The CDR3 coding sequence is TGTGCCACCTCCTTCGTAGGGTATCAGCCCCAGCATTTT. This sequence encodes CATSFVGYQPQHF.

The CDR3 is CASSKYFGQLNTEAFF. DNA for the CDR3: TGTGCCAGTAGCAAATATTTTGGGCAGTTGAACACTGAAGCTTTCTTT. V is TRBV19 and J is TRBJ1-1; no definite D call. CDR3 length: 16 amino acids. Trimming took 6 bases from V and 0 from J, leaving 17 bases between them. Germline-derived CDR1 and CDR2 are LNHDA and SQIVND (reference sequence). Full variable domain (remainder filled in from reference TRBV19 and TRBJ1-1): DGGITQSPKYLFRKEGQNVTLSCEQNLNHDAMYWYRQDPGQGLRLIYYSQIVNDFQKGDIAEGYSVSREKKESFPLTVTSAQKNPTAFYLCASSKYFGQLNTEAFFGQGTRLTVV.

The chain recombines TRBV7-6 with TRBJ2-3; TRBD2 matches 13 bases. The V gene's germline CDR1 is SGHVS and CDR2 FNYEAQ. There are 16 residues in the CDR3. V lost 5 bases, J lost 1 base, and 3 bases stayed unmatched. The CDR3 sequence: CASSIGLAGGTDTQYF. Here the CDR3 DNA reads TGTGCCAGCAGCATCGGACTAGCGGGGGGCACAGATACGCAGTATTTT.

This chain joins TRBV19 and TRBJ2-4, with D unclear. CDR1 is LNHDA, CDR2 SQIVND, per germline (reference sequence). The V end lost 7 bases, the J end lost 1 base, and 14 bases lay between the germline ends. This CDR3 comprises 15 residues. CDR3 protein: CASKGVDAAKNIQYF. Here the CDR3 DNA reads TGTGCCAGTAAAGGTGTGGACGCGGCCAAAAACATTCAGTACTTC. Full variable domain (remainder filled in from reference TRBV19 and TRBJ2-4): DGGITQSPKYLFRKEGQNVTLSCEQNLNHDAMYWYRQDPGQGLRLIYYSQIVNDFQKGDIAEGYSVSREKKESFPLTVTSAQKNPTAFYLCASKGVDAAKNIQYFGAGTRLSVL.

This chain connects TRBV5-1 to TRBJ1-1, with TRBD1 matching over 7 bases. Trimming took 0 bases from V and 1 from J; bases not matched to a gene: 9. Germline-derived CDR1 and CDR2 are SGHRS and YFSETQ. The CDR3 spans 17 residues. This chain's CDR3 is CASSLGRFGDRNTEAFF. The DNA for the CDR3 is TGCGCCAGCAGCTTGGGTCGCTTCGGGGACAGGAACACTGAAGCTTTCTTT.

This clone is medium-sized. The genes are TRBV5-1 and TRBJ2-2; 8 bases fit TRBD1. The CDR3 is 20 amino acids. Per germline, CDR1 SGHRS and CDR2 YFSETQ. The V gene end was trimmed by 4 bases and the J gene end by 0 bases; junction bases not matched to a gene: 17. Here the CDR3 DNA reads TGCGCCAGCAGCCTACCGGGACAGGAAGGCGGACCAACGAACACCGGGGAGCTGTTTTTT. Translated: CASSLPGQEGGPTNTGELFF.

The CDR3 nucleotides are TGTGCCAGCAATGAAGGGGGCAAGGAAAAACTGTTTTTT. It codes for CASNEGGKEKLFF. This chain uses TRBV28 with TRBJ1-4, with 7 bases fitting TRBD1. V lost 7 bases to trimming and J lost 8 bases; unmatched junction nucleotides: 7. The CDR3 is made up of 13 amino acids. Germline CDR1 MDHEN, CDR2 SYDVKM.

The DNA of the CDR3 is TGTGCCAGCAGTTACCCATCTGCGCGGGGACGCCGGTTCTTC. It encodes CASSYPSARGRRFF. The rearrangement uses TRBV6-2 or TRBV6-3 and TRBJ2-1; possibly TRBD2 for D (6 bases). From germline, CDR1 is MNHEY and CDR2 SVGEGT. CDR3 length: 14 residues. V shed 2 bases and J shed 15 bases, with 20 bases lying between them.

This clone was seen more than once but under ten times. The chain has TRBV4-1 and TRBJ1-2, with D possibly TRBD1 on 5 matching bases. Germline CDR1 is MGHRA and CDR2 is YSYEKL. With 1 base removed from V and 6 bases from J, the gap between germline ends came to 15 bases. This CDR3 is built from 15 residues. CDR3 amino acids: CASSQVGGGRDGYTF. CDR3 bases: TGCGCCAGCAGCCAAGTAGGAGGAGGCAGGGATGGCTACACCTTC.

The V call is TRBV6-2 or TRBV6-3, the J call TRBJ1-2; D not certain. CDR3 length: 14 amino acids. V lost 0 bases and J 2 bases, leaving 7 bases between the germline ends. Germline CDR1 is MNHEY and CDR2 is SVGEGT. The CDR3 sequence: CASSYSEKNYGYTF. As DNA, the CDR3 is TGTGCCAGCAGTTACTCTGAAAAGAACTATGGCTACACCTTC.

CDR3 nucleotides: TGTGCCAGTACCAATCTAGGGATAGCCAAAAACATTCAGTACTTC. Translation: CASTNLGIAKNIQYF. The rearrangement uses TRBV19 and TRBJ2-4; D remains ambiguous. The V end was cut by 7 bases, the J end by 0 bases, with 13 bases between. Looked up from germline, CDR1 is LNHDA and CDR2 is SQIVND (reference sequence). CDR3 length equals 15 residues.

V and J are TRBV6-2 or TRBV6-3 and TRBJ1-5; D not certain. Trimming took off 4 bases at V and 4 bases at J, with 11 bases between the two ends. Germline V gene lookup returns CDR1 MNHEY and CDR2 SVGEGT. This CDR3 is 14 amino acids long. The CDR3 DNA follows: TGTGCCAGCAGTTTTGAACGGCGTAATCAGCCCCAGCATTTT. Amino acid sequence: CASSFERRNQPQHF.